The 21 T cell receptor beta chains reported below all come from one sample, sequenced in a study of T cells in Graves' hyperthyroidism and ophthalmopathy. RNA transcripts served as the template for amplifying TCR beta CDR3 regions. First-round RT-PCR of the TCR CDR3 relied on the HTBI primer set. One entry per CDR3 protein, called by TCRdb with MiXCR from the multiplex PCR reads. The repertoire includes about 380,000 distinct CDR3 sequences, approximately 13% of them detected once, and less than 25% sits in the top ten. The sample comprised blood. Receptors were obtained from a man aged 25-45 years with Graves' hyperthyroidism that later progressed to Graves' ophthalmopathy.

This clonotype appeared many times. The chain links TRBV7-9 to TRBJ1-2; D unclear. Germline CDR1 is SEHNR and CDR2 is FQNEAQ (reference sequence). The germline V and J ends were trimmed by 1 base and 6 bases, with 9 bases remaining between them. This CDR3 has 13 amino acids. The CDR3 loop is CASSLGTRNGYTF. The CDR3 coding sequence is TGTGCCAGCAGCTTAGGTACGAGAAATGGCTACACCTTC.

Remarks on this clonotype: A much larger clone differs from this one at a single base, so this may be a read error. The chain recombines TRBV3-1 with TRBJ2-7; no clear D gene. V gave up 0 bases and J gave up 6 bases, with 9 bases separating them. Germline V CDR1 and CDR2: LGHDT, YNNKEL (reference sequence). The CDR3 is 13 residues long. The CDR3 DNA reads TGTGCCAGCAGCCAAGATCCCGGTCCCGAGCAGTACTTC. Protein: CASSQDPGPEQYF.

This clonotype was recorded many times. The CDR3 DNA sequence: TGCAGTGCTCCCGGGACTAGCAGATTCACAGATACGCAGTATTTT. Translated, it gives CSAPGTSRFTDTQYF. The V gene is TRBV20-1, the J gene TRBJ2-3; TRBD2 matches 9 bases. V shed 5 bases and J 2 bases; nucleotides not matched to a gene: 8. CDR3 length equals 15 residues. The germline gives CDR1 DFQATT, CDR2 SNEGSKA (reference sequence).

Ten or more counts support this clonotype. The J gene is TRBJ1-6, the V gene TRBV2, with 9 positions matching TRBD1. V trimming: 6 bases; J trimming: 10 bases; junction bases outside the gene matches: 10. The CDR3 contains 15 residues. Germline V lookup: CDR1 SNHLY, CDR2 FYNNEI. CDR3 protein: CASSGPGQGISPLHF. In DNA form, the CDR3 reads TGTGCCAGCAGCGGACCGGGACAGGGAATCTCACCCCTCCACTTT.

V is TRBV20-1 and J is TRBJ1-1; a weak D match, TRBD1 (6 bases). The germline V gene encodes CDR1 DFQATT and CDR2 SNEGSKA (reference sequence). CDR3 length: 12 amino acids. The V and J ends lost 0 bases and 8 bases respectively, with 10 bases between them. This CDR3 is CSARDGTKEAFF. The CDR3 nucleotides read TGCAGTGCTAGAGATGGGACAAAAGAAGCTTTCTTT.

Worth noting for this clonotype: This CDR3 is missing its conserved last phenylalanine or tryptophan, likely due to a read error. The chain employs TRBV6-5 and TRBJ2-6; D unclear. V was shortened by 0 bases and J by 3 bases, with 0 bases between the two germline ends. CDR3 size: 13 residues. Germline V gene data show CDR1 as MNHEY and CDR2 as SVGAGI. CDR3 amino acids: CASSYSGANVLTS. CDR3 DNA: TGTGCCAGCAGTTACTCTGGGGCCAACGTCCTGACTTCC.

This clonotype was seen ten or more times. An end of the junction does not agree with germline; a read error may underlie this. This chain links TRBV12-3 or TRBV12-4 with TRBJ1-4, with unresolved D. The CDR3 runs to 15 residues. CDR3 in amino acids: CASKIRAQPKEKLFF. The CDR3 region has the DNA TGTGCCAGCAAGATTAGGGCTCAACCTAAGGAAAAACTGTTTTTT.

V usage is TRBV6-9 and J usage is TRBJ2-2; D is perhaps TRBD1 or TRBD2 (5 bases each). The CDR3 consists of 13 residues. The ends were cut back, 4 bases at V and 4 bases at J, with 7 bases in the middle. CDR1 and CDR2 from the germline V gene are MNHGY and SVAAGI. The CDR3 spells CASSSGTTGELFF. CDR3 nucleotide sequence: TGTGCCAGCAGTTCCGGGACCACCGGGGAGCTGTTTTTT.

The sample holds many counts of this clonotype. The V and J genes are TRBV5-1 and TRBJ2-3, with D maybe TRBD1 (6 bases). This CDR3 has 15 amino acids. V lost 0 bases, J lost 1 base, and 9 bases lay in between. Germline V gene sequence: CDR1 SGHRS, CDR2 YFSETQ. DNA of the CDR3: TGCGCCAGCAGCTTGGACAGGGACGGCACAGATACGCAGTATTTT. Encoded protein: CASSLDRDGTDTQYF.

This clonotype was found a few times. CDR3 nucleotide sequence: TGTGCCAGCAGCTCCCTTCGACGACAGGGTGACAGCAATCAGCCCCAGCATTTT. Translated, it gives CASSSLRRQGDSNQPQHF. The chain links TRBV28 to TRBJ1-5; 7 bases align to TRBD1. Trimming took 6 bases from V and 1 from J; bases not matched to a gene: 15. Germline V gene data show CDR1 as MDHEN and CDR2 as SYDVKM. The CDR3 consists of 18 residues.

The chain recombines TRBV4-2 with TRBJ2-1; 13 bases agree with TRBD2. The trim removed 1 base at V and 8 bases at J, leaving 5 bases unmatched. Germline V lookup: CDR1 LGHNA, CDR2 YNFKEQ. The CDR3 covers 16 residues. In DNA form, the CDR3 reads TGTGCCAGCAGCCAAGCCGGGACTAGCGGGGTGGATGAGCAGTTCTTC. Amino acids: CASSQAGTSGVDEQFF.

This clonotype was counted ten times or more. The rearrangement joins TRBV4-1 to TRBJ1-1; 8 bases line up with TRBD1. CDR1 MGHRA and CDR2 YSYEKL come from the germline V gene. The CDR3 totals 16 residues. V lost 4 bases to trimming and J lost 1 base; unmatched junction nucleotides: 8. CDR3 sequence reads: CASSPIQTGANTEAFF. The DNA of the CDR3 is TGCGCCAGCAGCCCGATTCAGACAGGGGCGAACACTGAAGCTTTCTTT.

The rearrangement joins TRBV4-1 to TRBJ2-1; 10 bases match TRBD1. This CDR3 region has 16 residues. CDR1 and CDR2 from the germline V gene are MGHRA and YSYEKL. V trimming: 2 bases; J trimming: 3 bases; junction bases outside the gene matches: 4. The CDR3: CASSQRGQGFYNEQFF. The DNA of the CDR3 is TGCGCCAGCAGCCAACGGGGACAGGGGTTCTACAATGAGCAGTTCTTC.

This clonotype was counted ten times or more. V is TRBV30 and J is TRBJ2-1; 7 bases line up with TRBD1. V shed 5 bases and J 7 bases; nucleotides not matched to a gene: 11. The CDR3 spans 14 residues. The germline V gene has CDR1 GTSNPN and CDR2 SVGIG (reference sequence). The CDR3 nucleotides read TGTGCCTGGGCTGGACAGGCGAGAAGGAATGAGCAGTTCTTC. Translating gives CAWAGQARRNEQFF.

The gene calls are TRBV30 and TRBJ1-1; D gene unclear. Germline loops: CDR1 GTSNPN, CDR2 SVGIG (reference sequence). The CDR3 is 13 amino acids. V lost 4 bases and J 5 bases, leaving 14 bases between the germline ends. The CDR3 loop reads CAWTRSFGTEAFF. As DNA, the CDR3 is TGTGCCTGGACTCGTTCGTTTGGGACTGAAGCTTTCTTT.

CDR3 amino acids: CATSRGWTSGGYTDTQYF. CDR3 DNA: TGTGCCACCAGCAGAGGGTGGACTAGCGGGGGGTACACAGATACGCAGTATTTT. The V call is TRBV15, the J call TRBJ2-3, with 14 bases matching TRBD2. V shed 1 base and J 2 bases; nucleotides not matched to a gene: 5. The CDR3 consists of 18 residues. The germline V gene encodes CDR1 LNHNV and CDR2 YYDKDF (reference sequence).

This clonotype was recorded at least ten times. J is TRBJ1-6 and V is TRBV27; TRBD1 agrees at 11 bases. The germline V gene encodes CDR1 MNHEY and CDR2 SMNVEV (reference sequence). V shed 5 bases, J shed 5 bases, and the junction held 5 bases outside the gene matches. The CDR3 length is 16 residues. CDR3 protein: CASSLWTGGNNSPLHF. CDR3 nucleotides: TGTGCCAGCAGTCTCTGGACAGGGGGCAATAATTCACCCCTCCACTTT.

The CDR3 region has the DNA TGTGCCAGCAGCAACCAGGGGGGGGAAGAGACCCAGTACTTC. Translating gives CASSNQGGEETQYF. The J gene is TRBJ2-5, the V gene TRBV7-9; D could derive from TRBD1 or TRBD2 (7 bases each). From germline, CDR1 is SEHNR and CDR2 FQNEAQ (reference sequence). With 5 bases removed from V and 3 bases from J, the gap between germline ends came to 13 bases. CDR3 length: 14 amino acids. Combining the CDR3 with reference TRBV7-9 and TRBJ2-5 gives the whole variable domain DTGVSQNPRHKITKRGQNVTFRCDPISEHNRLYWYRQTLGQGPEFLTYFQNEAQLEKSRLLSDRFSAERPKGSFSTLEIQRTEQGDSAMYLCASSNQGGEETQYFGPGTRLLVL.

Only a few counts were recorded for this clonotype. The chain joins TRBV28 to TRBJ2-2, with D hard to call. The CDR3 loop spans 12 amino acids. Per germline, CDR1 MDHEN and CDR2 SYDVKM. The V end was cut by 3 bases, the J end by 9 bases, with 8 bases between. CDR3 protein: CASSFRKRELFF. DNA for the CDR3: TGTGCCAGCAGTTTCCGAAAGAGGGAGCTGTTTTTT.

The V call is TRBV6-1, the J call TRBJ2-2; either TRBD1 or TRBD2 may fit D (5 bases each). This CDR3 is 15 amino acids long. Germline V lookup: CDR1 MNHNS, CDR2 SASEGT. V lost 7 bases, J lost 5 bases, and 17 bases lay in between. In DNA, the CDR3 is TGTGCCAGCATGAAGGGGCTAGAGGGGACCGGGGAGCTGTTTTTT. Amino acids: CASMKGLEGTGELFF.

This clonotype came up many times. This CDR3 is CASSLLIQETQYF. The CDR3 coding sequence is TGTGCCAGCAGTCTGCTTATTCAAGAGACCCAGTACTTC. The chain couples TRBV12-3 or TRBV12-4 to TRBJ2-5; D is undetermined. CDR3 length: 13 amino acids. V lost 5 bases and J lost 2, with 9 bases in between.